This TCR beta chain was recorded in a study of T cells in Graves' hyperthyroidism and ophthalmopathy. Amplification targeted TCR beta CDR3 regions from RNA transcripts. Initially, a first-round RT-PCR of the TCR CDR3 employed the HTBI primer set. Using its own MiXCR run on the multiplex PCR reads, TCRdb lists one record per CDR3 protein. This table has about 570,000 distinct CDR3 sequences, around 46% appearing once. This clonotype was observed many times. Its target is not known. Overall study results and limits: Researchers found most expanded thyroid clonotypes above 0.001 in blood as well. Classification by a 13 V-J model distinguished ophthalmopathy from stable hyperthyroidism.

The CDR3 length is 15 residues. Germline-derived CDR1 and CDR2 are PRHDT and FYEKMQ (reference sequence). Trimming took 0 bases from V and 3 from J, leaving 11 bases between them. The specimen sequenced was peripheral blood or thyroid tissue (not recorded which). The chain uses TRBV13 and TRBJ1-2; D is unclear. The sequence came from an adult woman with Graves' disease, either hyperthyroidism or ophthalmopathy (not recorded which). The chain's CDR3 is CASSLGGDEDYGYTF. The CDR3 DNA sequence: TGTGCCAGCAGCTTAGGGGGCGACGAGGACTATGGCTACACCTTC.